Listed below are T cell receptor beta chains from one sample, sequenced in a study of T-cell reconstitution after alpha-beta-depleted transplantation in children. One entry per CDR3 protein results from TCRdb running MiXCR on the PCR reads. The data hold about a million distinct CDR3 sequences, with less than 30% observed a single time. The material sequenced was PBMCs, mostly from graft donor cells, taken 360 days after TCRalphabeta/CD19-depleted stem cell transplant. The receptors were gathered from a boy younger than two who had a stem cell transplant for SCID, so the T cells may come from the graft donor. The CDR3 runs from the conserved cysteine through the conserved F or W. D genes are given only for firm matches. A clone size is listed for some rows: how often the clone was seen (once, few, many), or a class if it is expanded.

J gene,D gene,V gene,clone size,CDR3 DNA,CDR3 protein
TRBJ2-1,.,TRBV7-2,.,TGTGCCAGCAGCTTATTAAATTTGGATGAGCAGTTCTTC,CASSLLNLDEQFF
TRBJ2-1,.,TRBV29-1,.,TGCAGCGTTGAAGTGTTAGCCCCGGATGAGCAGTTCTTC,CSVEVLAPDEQFF
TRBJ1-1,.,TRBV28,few,TGTGCCAGCAGTTTATACGGAGCTGTGAACACTGAAGCTTTCTTT,CASSLYGAVNTEAFF
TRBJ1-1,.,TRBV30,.,TGTGCCTGGAGTGTTTCGGAGAACACTGAAGCTTTCTTT,CAWSVSENTEAFF
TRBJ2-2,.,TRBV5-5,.,TGTGCCAGCAGCTTTTCTCCCCGAGTGGAGACCGGGGAGCTGTTTTTT,CASSFSPRVETGELFF
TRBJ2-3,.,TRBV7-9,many,TGTGCCAGCAGCTTTAGGACATCGAGCACAGATACGCAGTATTTT,CASSFRTSSTDTQYF
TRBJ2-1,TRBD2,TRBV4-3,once,TGCGCCAGCAGCCAAGAAATCCTAGCGGGGGTCTACAATGAGCAGTTCTTC,CASSQEILAGVYNEQFF
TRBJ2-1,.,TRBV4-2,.,TGTGCCAGCAGCCCCCACAATGCCGGCAATGAGCAGTTCTTC,CASSPHNAGNEQFF
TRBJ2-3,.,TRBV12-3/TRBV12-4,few,TGTGCCAGCAGTCCGCCCGTGGGGACTAGCACAGATACGCAGTATTTT,CASSPPVGTSTDTQYF
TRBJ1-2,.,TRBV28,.,TGTGCCAGCAGTTTATCAACGAGCGGCGGGGGCTACACCTTC,CASSLSTSGGGYTF
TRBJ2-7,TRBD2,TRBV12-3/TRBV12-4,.,TGTGCCAGCAGTGCGCGGGGGGAGGTCTACGAGCAGTACTTC,CASSARGEVYEQYF
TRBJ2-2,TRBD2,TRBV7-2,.,TGTGCCAGCAGCTTACGCGGGGGGGCGGCCGGGGAGCTGTTTTTT,CASSLRGGAAGELFF
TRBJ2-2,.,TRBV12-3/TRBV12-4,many,TGTGCCAGCAGTCTCGGGACCGCCGCCGGGGAGCTGTTTTTT,CASSLGTAAGELFF
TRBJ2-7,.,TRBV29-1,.,TGCAGCGTTGTTTGGGTGGGCAACTACGAGCAGTACTTC,CSVVWVGNYEQYF
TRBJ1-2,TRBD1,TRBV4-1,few,TGCGCCAGCAGCCAAGGGACAGGGGGAATTGGCTACACCTTC,CASSQGTGGIGYTF
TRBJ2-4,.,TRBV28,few,TGTGCCAGCAGTTACGTCGTCCGGGCCCGAGGTCAGTACTTC,CASSYVVRARGQYF
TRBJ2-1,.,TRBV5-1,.,TGCGCCAGCAGCCCGCAACAGGGATATGAGCAGTTCTTC,CASSPQQGYEQFF
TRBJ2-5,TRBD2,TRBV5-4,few,TGTGCCAGCAGCTTGGGTAGCGGGGCGCAAGAGACCCAGTACTTC,CASSLGSGAQETQYF
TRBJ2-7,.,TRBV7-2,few,TGTGCCAGCAGCATAAGAGTACAGGGTAGAGGTAACTACGAGCAGTACTTC,CASSIRVQGRGNYEQYF
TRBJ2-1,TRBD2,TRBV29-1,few,TGCAGCGTTGGAGGGACTAGCGGGGAGGGATGGCACAATGAGCAGTTCTTC,CSVGGTSGEGWHNEQFF
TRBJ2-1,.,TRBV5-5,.,TGTGCCAGCAGCTTGGATTGGGGGCACAATGAGCAGTTCTTC,CASSLDWGHNEQFF
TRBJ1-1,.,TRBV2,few,TGTGCCAGCAGTAAAACGACTCGGGACACTGAAGCTTTCTTT,CASSKTTRDTEAFF
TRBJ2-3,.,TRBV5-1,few,TGCGCCAGCAGCGAGGGCCCATTGGGAGATACGCAGTATTTT,CASSEGPLGDTQYF
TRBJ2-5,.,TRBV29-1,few,TGCAGCGGGGGCGACATGTACCAAGAGACCCAGTACTTC,CSGGDMYQETQYF
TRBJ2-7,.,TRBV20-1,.,TGCAGTGCTAGACAGGGGCCCGAATACGAGCAGTACTTC,CSARQGPEYEQYF
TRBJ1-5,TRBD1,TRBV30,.,TGTGCCTGGAGTGTGGGCAAGGGACAGCGCAATCAGCCCCAGCATTTT,CAWSVGKGQRNQPQHF
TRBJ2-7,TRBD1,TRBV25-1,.,TGTGCCAGCAGTGAATGGCAGGGACAGGGAAAGAGCTCCTACGAGCAGTACTTC,CASSEWQGQGKSSYEQYF
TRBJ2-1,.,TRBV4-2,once,TGTGCCAGCAGCCAAGAGCGCCTAGTCTACAATGAGCAGTTCTTC,CASSQERLVYNEQFF
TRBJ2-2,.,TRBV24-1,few,TGTGCCACCAGTCGGAAAGAAAAGACCGGGGAGCTGTTTTTT,CATSRKEKTGELFF
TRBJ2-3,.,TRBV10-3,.,TGTGCCATCAGGGGGAGCACAGATACGCAGTATTTT,CAIRGSTDTQYF
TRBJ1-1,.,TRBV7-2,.,TGTGCCAGCAGCTTAGCGGGTTCGGTTGAAGCTTTCTTT,CASSLAGSVEAFF
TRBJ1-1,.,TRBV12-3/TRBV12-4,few,TGTGCCAGCAGTCTCGGAAGCGGGGGGCTGGGCACTGAAGCTTTCTTT,CASSLGSGGLGTEAFF
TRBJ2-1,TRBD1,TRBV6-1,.,TGTGCCAGCAGTGAAGCGCCCTTACAGGGGGCGTATGAGCAGTTCTTC,CASSEAPLQGAYEQFF
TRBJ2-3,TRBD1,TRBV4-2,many,TGTGCCAGCAGCCAAGAAGGGACAGGGGGGCCTGGAGATACGCAGTATTTT,CASSQEGTGGPGDTQYF
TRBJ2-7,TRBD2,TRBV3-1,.,TGTGCCAGCAGACCTACAAGCGGGGGCTCCTACGAGCAGTACTTC,CASRPTSGGSYEQYF
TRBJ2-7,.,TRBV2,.,TGTGCCAGCAGTGGATCCGGGAGCTCCTACGAGCAGTACTTC,CASSGSGSSYEQYF
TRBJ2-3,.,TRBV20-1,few,TGCAGCCCCCGGGGCGGCACAGATACGCAGTATTTT,CSPRGGTDTQYF
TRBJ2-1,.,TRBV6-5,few,TGTGCCAGCAGTTACGCCAGAGTAGCCTACAATGAGCAGTTCTTC,CASSYARVAYNEQFF
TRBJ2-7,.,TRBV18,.,TGTGCCAGCTCACCCCGGCACTGGACCTACGAGCAGTACTTC,CASSPRHWTYEQYF
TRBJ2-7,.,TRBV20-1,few,TGCAGTGCTACTTGGTTTTCGGACAGCATGCCCACCTACGAGCAGTACTTC,CSATWFSDSMPTYEQYF
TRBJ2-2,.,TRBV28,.,TGTGCCAGCAGTCTCATAACGAACACCGGGGAGCTGTTTTTT,CASSLITNTGELFF
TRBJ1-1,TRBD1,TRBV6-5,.,TGTGCCAGCAGGCGCGGCGGGACAGGCGGTGATGAAGCTTTCTTT,CASRRGGTGGDEAFF
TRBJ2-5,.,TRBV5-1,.,TGCGCCAGCAGCCAAGACGGATCCCAAGAGACCCAGTACTTC,CASSQDGSQETQYF
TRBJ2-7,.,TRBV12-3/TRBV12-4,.,TGTGCCAGCAGTGGGCCGGGACCGGTCTCCTACGAGCAGTACTTC,CASSGPGPVSYEQYF